This T cell receptor (beta chain) was captured in a study of blood T cell repertoires in COVID-19 (dated by TCRdb to the early 2020s). For context, the study as a whole: Collaborator samples came from the United States, Italy and Spain and covered acute and convalescent phases of COVID-19. The material from the prospective study consisted of cDNA or gDNA derived from T cells, B-cell-depleted T cells, or PBMCs. Subjects who had been exposed to COVID-19, were actively infected with it, or had recovered from it provided the deeply sampled blood TCRbeta repertoires that made up the dataset. The repertoires were made available in a free public database intended to serve as a resource for research on the immune response to SARS-CoV-2. The samples were drawn from the first 160 participants of the ongoing ImmuneRACE study and from roughly 1,300 subjects provided by 6 global collaborators. A de-identified subject ID, COVID-19 status, age in years and sex were almost always included in the sample metadata. HLA class I and class II types, where available, came from metadata supplied by the sample provider rather than from assay-based typing.

Broad study findings and their caveats: Clinical and demographic metadata were provided uncurated, with the amount varying by source and participant.

For this clone: It has no known antigen specificity. The record has no base qualities; no much larger clone is one base away.

TCRbeta CDR3 regions were amplified from genomic DNA using the immunoSEQ Assay, a bias-controlled multiplex PCR. In the paper's pipeline: The number of nucleated cells in each sample was estimated from the amplification of reference gene primers within the assay. To quantify the absolute abundance of each unique TCRbeta CDR3 rearrangement, sequence reads were collapsed and filtered. For each sample, productive Simpson clonality was calculated as the square root of Simpson's diversity index over productive rearrangements. Not all clones reach the TCRdb copy of this immuneACCESS table, which keeps in-frame sequences only. Checked studies attribute under half of the gap to unresolved V genes and leave the rest unexplained. V, J and clone size were drawn from that table, and D and trimming were deduced from the DNA. The sample table shows 110,000 or so clones, and just under 90% are seen once. Around 2.1% of the sample comes from the top ten.

Collaborating institutions collected whole blood in K2EDTA tubes following their own protocols. For TCRbeta analysis, collaborators shipped samples as frozen whole blood, isolated PBMCs, or DNA extracted from either of those sample types. The sequence was obtained from a woman in her forties or fifties with acute or convalescent COVID-19. Sequencing used peripheral blood.

The nucleotides are TGTGCCAGCAGCTTATATCTTCGGGGAGGCACTGAAGCTTTCTTT. Its product reads: CASSLYLRGGTEAFF. Recombination connected TRBV7-9 to TRBJ1-1, with the D gene not clear enough to name. CDR3 length: 15 amino acids, cysteine to phenylalanine. Of the read, only the CDR3 DNA is kept; its 45 bases are in frame from base 1. CDR1 and CDR2, per the germline V gene (reference sequence), are SEHNR and FQNEAQ. The trim is 2 bases for V and 4 bases for J, with a gap of 14 bases between the germline ends.